The present entry profiles one T cell receptor beta chain with its context. The target antigen is unknown. The source of the sample is a study of cytomegalovirus exposure and HLA in healthy donors. Study findings and constraints: The authors judged a highly shared variant cluster likely a sequencing artifact. The study carried out a later analysis of TCR beta sequences. It associated around 17,000 of them with specific HLA alleles at a false discovery rate of 0.05. A further, later analysis showed that HLA-associated TCR beta chains (compared with equally common others) were more clonally expanded. In a later analysis, a genetic analysis reported fewer productive-TCR N-insertions in an Asian-associated ancestry cluster than the cohort average.

Vbeta (60) and Jbeta (13) primers were used in the PCR. Using immunoSEQ multiplex PCR, the repertoire was profiled, and TCRdb retains in-frame clones only, with some absent. Seen here are roughly 150,000 clones, around 83% observed once, and the top ten hold 4.1%. CDR1 and CDR2 from the germline V gene are SGHAT and FQNNGV. There are 14 residues in the CDR3. The V gene lost 3 bases and the J gene lost 5 bases, with 13 bases spanning the gap. The chain recombines TRBV11-2 with TRBJ1-2; D may be TRBD1 (6 bases). The TCR comes from a man aged 50-60 years in good health and CMV-seropositive. Material for sequencing was PBMCs. CDR3 nucleotides: TGTGCCAGCAGCTTTGGACAGAGTCTTTATGGCTACACCTTC. The encoded protein is CASSFGQSLYGYTF.